The 9 T cell receptor beta chains reported below all come from one sample, sequenced in a study of blood T cell repertoires in COVID-19 (dated by TCRdb to the early 2020s). Library method: the immunoSEQ multiplex PCR assay. TCRdb's version of the immuneACCESS table is confined to in-frame rearrangements and falls short of the full clone set. An unresolved V gene accounts for under half of the shortfall where checked; the remainder is of unknown origin. The sample profile shows over 75,000 clones; roughly 82% of them were found once. The biggest ten clones account for under 25% of the sample. Sequences were obtained from peripheral blood. The receptors here all came from a woman in her fifties or sixties with acute or convalescent COVID-19.

This rearrangement joins TRBV5-1 to TRBJ1-1; 11 positions agree with TRBD1. The germline gives CDR1 SGHRS, CDR2 YFSETQ. This CDR3 contains 14 residues. The V and J ends lost 4 bases and 4 bases, in that order; junction bases with no gene match: 3. CDR3 coding DNA: TGCGCCAGCAGCGCCGGGACAGGGGGCACTGAAGCTTTCTTT. It specifies CASSAGTGGTEAFF.

DNA of the CDR3: TGTGCCCCCCTCGGACAGTCGAACACTGAAGCTTTCTTT. Amino acid sequence: CAPLGQSNTEAFF. This chain connects TRBV6-5 to TRBJ1-1, with D perhaps matching TRBD1 (6 bases). V was pared by 11 bases and J by 1 base, with 14 bases between. The CDR3 covers 13 residues. Per the germline V gene, CDR1 is MNHEY and CDR2 is SVGAGI.

The chain joins TRBV7-2 to TRBJ1-5; tentative D call: TRBD1 (6 bases). The V gene's germline CDR1 is SGHTA and CDR2 FQGNSA. Trimming pared 5 bases from V and 3 bases from J, leaving 17 bases between. This CDR3 contains 16 residues. CDR3 coding DNA: TGTGCCAGCAGCCAGGGGTCCACCAGGAACAATCAGCCCCAGCATTTT. Its protein product is CASSQGSTRNNQPQHF.

The J gene is TRBJ1-5, the V gene TRBV6-2 or TRBV6-3; possibly TRBD1 for D (6 bases). The CDR3 has 17 amino acids. Germline V gene data show CDR1 as MNHEY and CDR2 as SVGEGT. The V end lost 4 bases, the J end lost 1 base, and 17 bases lay between the germline ends. CDR3 DNA sequence: TGTGCCAGCAGTTCCGCTAGACAGGATACAAGCAATCAGCCCCAGCATTTT. It specifies CASSSARQDTSNQPQHF.

The chain is built from TRBV25-1 and TRBJ2-5; possibly TRBD2 for D (6 bases). The germline gives CDR1 MGHDK, CDR2 SYGVNS. Trimming cost V 6 bases and J 2 bases, with 16 bases left between them. This CDR3 is built from 15 residues. The CDR3: CASRNSGTRQETQYF. Written as DNA, the CDR3 is TGTGCCAGCAGAAACTCCGGGACTCGGCAAGAGACCCAGTACTTC.

The rearrangement joins TRBV15 to TRBJ1-2; D perhaps matches TRBD1 (6 bases). Trimming shortened V by 8 bases and J by 3 bases, and 13 bases separated the two germline ends. Germline CDR1 and CDR2: LNHNV and YYDKDF (reference sequence). The CDR3 runs to 13 residues. CDR3 in DNA: TGTGCCACCTCCCAGGGGTGGGACTATGGCTACACCTTC. Its translation: CATSQGWDYGYTF.

The chain combines TRBV7-2 with TRBJ2-1; 11 nucleotides align to TRBD2. The V and J ends lost 1 base and 8 bases, in that order; junction bases with no gene match: 1. This CDR3 spans 14 amino acids. Germline CDR1 SGHTA, CDR2 FQGNSA. This CDR3 is CASSLETSGDEQFF. DNA of the CDR3: TGTGCCAGCAGCTTAGAGACTAGCGGGGATGAGCAGTTCTTC.

The CDR3 DNA reads as TGTGCCTGGGTTGGGGCAGTCTCCAATTCACCCCTCCACTTT. Translation gives CAWVGAVSNSPLHF. The chain links TRBV30 to TRBJ1-6; TRBD1 might be the D (5 bases). Germline-derived CDR1 and CDR2 are GTSNPN and SVGIG (reference sequence). The V and J ends lost 5 bases and 7 bases respectively, with 15 bases between them. This CDR3 is built from 14 residues.

The rearrangement links TRBV4-3 to TRBJ2-7, with 8 positions matching TRBD2. The length of the CDR3 is 15 residues. After removal of 3 bases from V and 6 bases from J, the junction contained 10 bases not matched to a gene. The germline V gene has CDR1 LGHNA and CDR2 YSLEER. The DNA for the CDR3 is TGCGCCAGCAGCCATGTAGGGACTAGGGACTCCGAGCAGTACTTC. Its protein is CASSHVGTRDSEQYF.